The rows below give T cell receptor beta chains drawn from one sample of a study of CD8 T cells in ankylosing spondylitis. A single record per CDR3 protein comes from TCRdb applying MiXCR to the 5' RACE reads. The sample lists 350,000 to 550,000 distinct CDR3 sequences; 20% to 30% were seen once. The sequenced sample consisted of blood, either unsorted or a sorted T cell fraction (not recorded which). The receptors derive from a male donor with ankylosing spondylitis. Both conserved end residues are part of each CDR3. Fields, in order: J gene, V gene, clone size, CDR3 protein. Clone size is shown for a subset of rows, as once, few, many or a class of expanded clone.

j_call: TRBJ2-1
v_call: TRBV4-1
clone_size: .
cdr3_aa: CASSQTPVSSYNEQFF

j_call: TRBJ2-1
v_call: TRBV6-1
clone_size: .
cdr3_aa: CASGRTSGRYEQFF

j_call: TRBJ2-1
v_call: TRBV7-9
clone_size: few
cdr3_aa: CASSLTSWMTGGEQFF

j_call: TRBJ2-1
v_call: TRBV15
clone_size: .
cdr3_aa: CATRPSVIDSYNEQFF

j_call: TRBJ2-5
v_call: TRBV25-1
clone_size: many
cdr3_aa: CASSVGWETQYF

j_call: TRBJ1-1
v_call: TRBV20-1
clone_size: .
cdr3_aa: CSARDLTGNTEAFF

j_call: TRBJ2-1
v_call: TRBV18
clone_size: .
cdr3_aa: CASSPGQGGEQFF

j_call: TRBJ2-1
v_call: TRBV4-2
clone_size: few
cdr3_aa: CASSQDGLAGVYEQFF

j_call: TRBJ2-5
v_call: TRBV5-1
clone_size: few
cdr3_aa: CASSSRTGGGQETQYF

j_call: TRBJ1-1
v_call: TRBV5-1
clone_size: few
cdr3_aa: CASSSIGDEAFF

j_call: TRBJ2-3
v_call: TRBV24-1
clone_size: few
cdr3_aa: CATSDSGGATTDTQYF

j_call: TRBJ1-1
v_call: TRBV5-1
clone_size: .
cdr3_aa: CASSLGWIQDTEAFF

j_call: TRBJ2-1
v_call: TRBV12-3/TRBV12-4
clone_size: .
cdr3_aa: CASSSIDRYDNEQFF

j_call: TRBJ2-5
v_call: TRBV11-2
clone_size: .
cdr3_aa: CASSLAPVGRQETQYF

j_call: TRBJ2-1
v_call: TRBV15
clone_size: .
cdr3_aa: CATSRRQGSGALLVDEQFF

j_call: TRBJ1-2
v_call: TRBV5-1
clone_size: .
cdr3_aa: CASSGQDYGYTF

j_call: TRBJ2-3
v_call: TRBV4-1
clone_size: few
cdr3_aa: CASSQDRAAGGPGADTQYF

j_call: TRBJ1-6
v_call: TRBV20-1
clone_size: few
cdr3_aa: CSARQGTNNSPLHF

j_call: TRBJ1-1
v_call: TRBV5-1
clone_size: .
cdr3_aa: CASSSQPDGTEAFF

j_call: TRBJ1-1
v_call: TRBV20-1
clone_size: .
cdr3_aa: CSARGGLLAGNTEAFF

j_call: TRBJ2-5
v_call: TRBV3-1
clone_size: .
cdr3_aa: CASSGTASQETQYF

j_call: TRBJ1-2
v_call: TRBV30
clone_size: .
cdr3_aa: CAWSVRQGKKNYGYTF

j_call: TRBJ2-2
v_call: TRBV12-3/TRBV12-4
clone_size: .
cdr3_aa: CASSMGTNTGELFF

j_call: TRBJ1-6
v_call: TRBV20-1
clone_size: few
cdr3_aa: CSARIDTDSPLHF

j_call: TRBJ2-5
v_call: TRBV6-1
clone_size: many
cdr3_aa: CASSEYRVAETQYF

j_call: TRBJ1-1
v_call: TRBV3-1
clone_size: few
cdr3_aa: CASSLNLPGANTEAFF

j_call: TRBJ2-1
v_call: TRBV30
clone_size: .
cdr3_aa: CAWSVPARRDEQFF

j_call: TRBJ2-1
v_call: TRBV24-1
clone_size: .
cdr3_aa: CATSDWRDEGNEQFF

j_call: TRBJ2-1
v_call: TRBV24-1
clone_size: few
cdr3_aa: CATSDPGTGGINEQFF

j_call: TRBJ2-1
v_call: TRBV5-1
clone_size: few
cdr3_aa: CASSLEQRSAGGEQFF

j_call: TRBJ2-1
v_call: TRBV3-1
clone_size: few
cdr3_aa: CASSRRDNYNEQFF

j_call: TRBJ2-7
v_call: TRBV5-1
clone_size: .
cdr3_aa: CASSPSQRHEQHF

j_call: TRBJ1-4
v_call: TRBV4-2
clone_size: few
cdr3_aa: CASSQDLRWTNEKLFF

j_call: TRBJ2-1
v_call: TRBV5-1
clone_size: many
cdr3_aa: CASSLVTSGTYNEQFF

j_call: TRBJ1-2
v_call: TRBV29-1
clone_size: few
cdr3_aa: CSAKGEGGYTF

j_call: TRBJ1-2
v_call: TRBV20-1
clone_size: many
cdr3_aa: CSAAGDLGYTF

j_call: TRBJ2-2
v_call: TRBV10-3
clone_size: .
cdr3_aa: CAISVAPILTNQYTGELFF

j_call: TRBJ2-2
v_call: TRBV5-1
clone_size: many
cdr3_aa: CASSLSTNTGELFF

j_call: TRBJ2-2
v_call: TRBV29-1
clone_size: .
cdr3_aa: CSARTEGLAGGRTGELFF

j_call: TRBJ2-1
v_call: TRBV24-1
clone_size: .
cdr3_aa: CATSTRWGSSYNEQFF

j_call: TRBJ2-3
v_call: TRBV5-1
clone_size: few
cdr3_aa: CASSLLAETDTQYF